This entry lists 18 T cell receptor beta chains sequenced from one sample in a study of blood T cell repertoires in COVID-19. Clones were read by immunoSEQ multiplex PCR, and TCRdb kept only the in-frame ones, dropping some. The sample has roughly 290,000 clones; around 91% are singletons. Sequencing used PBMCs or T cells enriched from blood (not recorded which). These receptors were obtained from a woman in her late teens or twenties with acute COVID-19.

CDR3 in DNA: TGTGCCAGCAGCTTGTACGGGACAGCAAAAGAGACCCAGTACTTC. The encoded protein is CASSLYGTAKETQYF. The chain joins TRBV5-6 to TRBJ2-5; 7 bases fit TRBD1. The CDR3 runs 15 residues. V was clipped by 1 base and J by 3 bases; unmatched bases: 6. Germline V gene lookup returns CDR1 SGHDT and CDR2 YYEEEE.

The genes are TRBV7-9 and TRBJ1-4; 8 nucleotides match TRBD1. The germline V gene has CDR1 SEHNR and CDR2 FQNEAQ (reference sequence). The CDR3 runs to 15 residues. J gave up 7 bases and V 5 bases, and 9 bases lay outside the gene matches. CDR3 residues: CASSRTTTGGEKLFF. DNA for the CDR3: TGTGCCAGCAGCCGAACTACCACAGGGGGTGAAAAACTGTTTTTT.

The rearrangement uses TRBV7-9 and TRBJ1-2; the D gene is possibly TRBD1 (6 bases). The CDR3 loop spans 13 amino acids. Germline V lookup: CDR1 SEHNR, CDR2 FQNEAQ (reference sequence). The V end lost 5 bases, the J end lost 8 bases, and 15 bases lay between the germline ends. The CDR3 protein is CASSQRGKRGYTF. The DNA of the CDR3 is TGTGCCAGCAGCCAAAGGGGGAAAAGGGGCTACACCTTC.

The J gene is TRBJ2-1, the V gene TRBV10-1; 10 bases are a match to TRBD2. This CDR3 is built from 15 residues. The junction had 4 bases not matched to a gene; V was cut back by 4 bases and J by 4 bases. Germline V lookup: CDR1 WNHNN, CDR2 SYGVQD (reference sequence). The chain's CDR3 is CASSGRTSGYNEQFF. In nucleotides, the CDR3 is TGCGCCAGCAGTGGACGGACTAGCGGATACAATGAGCAGTTCTTC.

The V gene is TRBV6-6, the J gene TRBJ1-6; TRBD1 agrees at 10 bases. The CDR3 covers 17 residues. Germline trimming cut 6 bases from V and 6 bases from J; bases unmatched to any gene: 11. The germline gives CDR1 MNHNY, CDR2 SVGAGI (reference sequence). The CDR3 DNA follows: TGTGCCAGCAGGCGACAGGGGGCGCGGATGGCTAATTCACCCCTCCACTTT. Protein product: CASRRQGARMANSPLHF.

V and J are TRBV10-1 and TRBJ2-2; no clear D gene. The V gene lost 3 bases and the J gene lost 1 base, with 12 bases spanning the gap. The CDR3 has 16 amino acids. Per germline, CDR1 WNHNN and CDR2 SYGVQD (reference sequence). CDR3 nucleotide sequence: TGCGCCAGCAGTGAAGAGGTCAGCGTGAACACCGGGGAGCTGTTTTTT. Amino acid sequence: CASSEEVSVNTGELFF.

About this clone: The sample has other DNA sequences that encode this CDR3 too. The CDR3 bases are TGCGCCAGCAGCCAAGGGACTAGCCTATACAATGAGCAGTTCTTC. It is translated as CASSQGTSLYNEQFF. The J gene is TRBJ2-1, the V gene TRBV4-3, with TRBD2 identical over 8 bases. There are 15 residues in the CDR3. With 1 base clipped from V and 4 bases from J, the junction kept 3 bases outside the gene matches. Germline V lookup: CDR1 LGHNA, CDR2 YSLEER.

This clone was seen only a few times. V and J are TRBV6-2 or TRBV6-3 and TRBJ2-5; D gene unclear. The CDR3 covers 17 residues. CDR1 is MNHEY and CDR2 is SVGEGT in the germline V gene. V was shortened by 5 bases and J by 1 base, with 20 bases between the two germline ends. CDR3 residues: CASSPPFVAGIQETQYF. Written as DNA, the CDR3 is TGTGCCAGCAGTCCCCCTTTTGTCGCAGGAATCCAAGAGACCCAGTACTTC.

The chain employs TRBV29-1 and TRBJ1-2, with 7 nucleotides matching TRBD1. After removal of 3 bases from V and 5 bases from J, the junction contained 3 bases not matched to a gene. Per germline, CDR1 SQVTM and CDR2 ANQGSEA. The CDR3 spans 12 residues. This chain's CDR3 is CSVENRGYGYTF. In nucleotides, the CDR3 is TGCAGCGTTGAGAACAGGGGTTATGGCTACACCTTC.

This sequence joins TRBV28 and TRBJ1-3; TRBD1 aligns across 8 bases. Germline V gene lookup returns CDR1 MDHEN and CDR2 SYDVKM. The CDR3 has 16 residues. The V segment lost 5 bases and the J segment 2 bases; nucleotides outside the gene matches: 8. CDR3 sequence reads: CASSAPKTGAGNTIYF. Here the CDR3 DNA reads TGTGCCAGCAGTGCTCCCAAGACAGGGGCTGGAAACACCATATATTTT.

CDR3 in DNA: TGTGCCAGCAGCCCTAGCGGGAGCTCCTACAATGAGCAGTTCTTC. As protein: CASSPSGSSYNEQFF. The rearrangement joins TRBV4-2 to TRBJ2-1; 10 bases match TRBD2. The CDR3 runs to 15 residues. Germline CDR1 is LGHNA and CDR2 is YNFKEQ. V dropped 4 bases and J dropped 0; count of bases not matched to a gene: 0.

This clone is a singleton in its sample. CDR3 in DNA: TGTGCCAGCAGCTTAGGGCCACAGGGGGCCCACGAGCAGTACTTC. Amino acid sequence: CASSLGPQGAHEQYF. This chain uses TRBV7-2 with TRBJ2-7, with 9 bases identical to TRBD1. Germline V gene lookup returns CDR1 SGHTA and CDR2 FQGNSA. The CDR3 runs to 15 residues. V lost 1 base, J lost 5 bases, and 6 bases stayed unmatched.

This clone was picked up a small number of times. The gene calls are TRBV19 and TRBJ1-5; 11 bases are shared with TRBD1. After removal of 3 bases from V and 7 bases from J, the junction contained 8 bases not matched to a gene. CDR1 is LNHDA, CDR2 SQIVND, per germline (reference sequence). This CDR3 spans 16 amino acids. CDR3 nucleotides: TGTGCCAGTAGTATTTCCGAGGGGACAGGGGGGCAGCCCCAGCATTTT. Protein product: CASSISEGTGGQPQHF.

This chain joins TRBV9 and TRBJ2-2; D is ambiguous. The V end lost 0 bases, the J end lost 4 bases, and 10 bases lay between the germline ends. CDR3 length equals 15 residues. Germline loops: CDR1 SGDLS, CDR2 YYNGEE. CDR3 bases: TGTGCCAGCAGCGTAGCTCTAGATCTCACCGGGGAGCTGTTTTTT. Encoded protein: CASSVALDLTGELFF.

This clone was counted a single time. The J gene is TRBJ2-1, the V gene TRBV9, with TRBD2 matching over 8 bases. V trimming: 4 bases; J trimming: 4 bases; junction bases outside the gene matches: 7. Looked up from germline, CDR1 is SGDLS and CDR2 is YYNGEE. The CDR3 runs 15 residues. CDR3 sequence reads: CASSLLADPYNEQFF. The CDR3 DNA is TGTGCCAGCAGCCTACTAGCGGATCCTTACAATGAGCAGTTCTTC.

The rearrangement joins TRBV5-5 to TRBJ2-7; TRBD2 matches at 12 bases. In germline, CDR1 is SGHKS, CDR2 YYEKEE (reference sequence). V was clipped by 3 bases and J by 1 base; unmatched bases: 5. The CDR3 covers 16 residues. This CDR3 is CASSWSGTSGSYEQYF. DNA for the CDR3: TGTGCCAGCAGCTGGTCCGGGACTAGCGGGTCCTACGAGCAGTACTTC.

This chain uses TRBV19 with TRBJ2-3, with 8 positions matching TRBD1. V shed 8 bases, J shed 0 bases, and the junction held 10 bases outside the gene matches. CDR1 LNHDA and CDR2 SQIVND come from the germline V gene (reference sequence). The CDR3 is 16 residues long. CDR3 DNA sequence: TGTGCCAGTGGGCGGACAGGGCCCCTTAGCACAGATACGCAGTATTTT. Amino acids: CASGRTGPLSTDTQYF. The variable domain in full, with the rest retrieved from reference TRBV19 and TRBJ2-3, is DGGITQSPKYLFRKEGQNVTLSCEQNLNHDAMYWYRQDPGQGLRLIYYSQIVNDFQKGDIAEGYSVSREKKESFPLTVTSAQKNPTAFYLCASGRTGPLSTDTQYFGPGTRLTVL.

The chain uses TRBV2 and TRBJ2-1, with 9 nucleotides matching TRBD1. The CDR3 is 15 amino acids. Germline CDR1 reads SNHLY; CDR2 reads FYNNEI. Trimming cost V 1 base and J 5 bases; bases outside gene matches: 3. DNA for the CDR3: TGTGCCAGCAGTGAAGGGGACAGGGAGGACAATGAGCAGTTCTTC. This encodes CASSEGDREDNEQFF. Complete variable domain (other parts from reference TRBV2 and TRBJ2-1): EPEVTQTPSHQVTQMGQEVILRCVPISNHLYFYWYRQILGQKVEFLVSFYNNEISEKSEIFDDQFSVERPDGSNFTLKIRSTKLEDSAMYFCASSEGDREDNEQFFGPGTRLTVL.